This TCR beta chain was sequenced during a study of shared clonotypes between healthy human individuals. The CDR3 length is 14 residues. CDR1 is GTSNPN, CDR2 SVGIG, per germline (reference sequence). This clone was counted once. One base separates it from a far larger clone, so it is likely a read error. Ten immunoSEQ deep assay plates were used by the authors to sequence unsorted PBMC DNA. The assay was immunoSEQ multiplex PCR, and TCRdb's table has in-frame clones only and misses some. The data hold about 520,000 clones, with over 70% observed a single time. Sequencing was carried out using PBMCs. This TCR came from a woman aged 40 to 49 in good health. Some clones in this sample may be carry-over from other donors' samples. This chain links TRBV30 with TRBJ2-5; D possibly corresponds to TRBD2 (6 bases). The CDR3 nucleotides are TGTGCCTGGAGGGATTGGAGGGCTCGAGGGACCCGGTACTTC. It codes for CAWRDWRARGTRYF. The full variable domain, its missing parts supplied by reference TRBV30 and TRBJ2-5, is SQTIHQWPATLVQPVGSPLSLECTVEGTSNPNLYWYRQAAGRGLQLLFYSVGIGQISSEVPQNLSASRPQDRQFILSSKKLLLSDSGFYLCAWRDWRARGTRYFGPGTRLLVL.